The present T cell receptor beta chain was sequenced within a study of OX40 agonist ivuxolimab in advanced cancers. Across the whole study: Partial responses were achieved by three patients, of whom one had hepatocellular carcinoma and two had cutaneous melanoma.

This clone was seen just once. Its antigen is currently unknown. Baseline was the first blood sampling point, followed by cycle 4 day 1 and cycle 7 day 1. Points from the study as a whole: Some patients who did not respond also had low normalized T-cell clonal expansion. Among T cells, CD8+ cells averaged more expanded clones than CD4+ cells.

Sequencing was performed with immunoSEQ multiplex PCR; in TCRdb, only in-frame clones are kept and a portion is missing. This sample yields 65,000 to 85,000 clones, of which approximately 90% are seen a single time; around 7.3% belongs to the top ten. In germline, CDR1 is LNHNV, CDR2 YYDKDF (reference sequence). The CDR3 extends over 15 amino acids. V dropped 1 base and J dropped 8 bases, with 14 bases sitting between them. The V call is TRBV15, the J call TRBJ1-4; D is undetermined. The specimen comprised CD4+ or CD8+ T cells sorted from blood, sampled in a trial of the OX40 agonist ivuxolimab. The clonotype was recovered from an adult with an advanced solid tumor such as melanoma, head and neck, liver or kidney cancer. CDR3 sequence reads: CATSRAFQEEEKLFF. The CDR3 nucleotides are TGTGCCACCAGCAGAGCCTTCCAAGAGGAGGAAAAACTGTTTTTT.